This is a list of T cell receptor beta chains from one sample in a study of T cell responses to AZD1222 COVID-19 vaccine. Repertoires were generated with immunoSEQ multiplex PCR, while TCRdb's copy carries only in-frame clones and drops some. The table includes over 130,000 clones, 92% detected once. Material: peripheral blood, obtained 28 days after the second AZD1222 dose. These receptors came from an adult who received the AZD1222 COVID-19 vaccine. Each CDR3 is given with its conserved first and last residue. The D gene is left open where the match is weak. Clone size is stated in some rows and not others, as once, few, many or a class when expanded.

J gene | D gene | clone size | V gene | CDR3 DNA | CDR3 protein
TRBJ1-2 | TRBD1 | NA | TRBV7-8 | TGTGCCAGCAGCTTATGGAGGGGGCTTTCTGAATATGGCTACACCTTC | CASSLWRGLSEYGYTF
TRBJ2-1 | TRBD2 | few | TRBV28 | TGTGCCAGCAGTTTCGGACTAGGCGGGTATGAGCAGTTCTTC | CASSFGLGGYEQFF
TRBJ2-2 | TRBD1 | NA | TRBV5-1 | TGCGCCAGCAGCGGGACAGGGGGAGACACCGGGGAGCTGTTTTTT | CASSGTGGDTGELFF
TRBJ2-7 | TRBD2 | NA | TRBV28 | TGTGCCAGCAGTGCTACGGCACTAGCGGAGCCAACCTACTACGAGCAGTACTTC | CASSATALAEPTYYEQYF
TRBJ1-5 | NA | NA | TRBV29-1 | TGCAGCGTTGCTAATGCCAATCAGCCCCAGCATTTT | CSVANANQPQHF
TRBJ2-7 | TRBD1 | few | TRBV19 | TGTGCCAGTAGTTGGGGGACAGGGGGCGAGGAAGAGCAGTACTTC | CASSWGTGGEEEQYF
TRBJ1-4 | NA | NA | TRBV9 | TGTGCCAGCAGCGTAAGACAGAACGAAAAACTGTTTTTT | CASSVRQNEKLFF
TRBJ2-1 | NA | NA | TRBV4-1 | TGCGCCAGCAAGGGGGGTTACAATGAGCAGTTCTTC | CASKGGYNEQFF
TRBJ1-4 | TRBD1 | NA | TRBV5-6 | TGTGCCAGCAGTTTTGGACAGGGTTATGAAAAACTGTTTTTT | CASSFGQGYEKLFF
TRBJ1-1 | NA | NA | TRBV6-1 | TGTGCCAGCAGTGAAGCGCGTTGGGGCACTGAAGCTTTCTTT | CASSEARWGTEAFF
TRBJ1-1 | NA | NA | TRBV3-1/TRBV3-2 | TGTGCCAGCAGCCAAGAGTTCGGGAACACTGAAGCTTTCTTT | CASSQEFGNTEAFF
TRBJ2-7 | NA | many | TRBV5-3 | TGTGCCAGAACGAGAGAGCAGTACTTC | CARTREQYF
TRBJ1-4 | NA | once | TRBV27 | TGTGCCAGCAGTTCCCGGGAAGGGGAAAAACTGTTTTTT | CASSSREGEKLFF
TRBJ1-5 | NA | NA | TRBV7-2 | TGTGCCAGCAGCTTAGTTGGGGGAACAGGGAATCAGCCCCAGCATTTT | CASSLVGGTGNQPQHF
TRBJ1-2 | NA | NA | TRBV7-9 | TGTGCCAGCAGCTTATTAGACATTCCCAACTATGGCTACACCTTC | CASSLLDIPNYGYTF
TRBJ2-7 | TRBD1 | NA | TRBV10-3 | TGTGCCACCCGGGACAGCGAGTACGAGCAGTACTTC | CATRDSEYEQYF
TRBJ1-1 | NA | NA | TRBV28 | TGTGCCAGCAGTTTATTGGGAGCCAACACTGAAGCTTTCTTT | CASSLLGANTEAFF
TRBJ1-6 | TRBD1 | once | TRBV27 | TGTGCCAGCAGCCCCTGGGACAGTATAGATAATTCACCCCTCCACTTT | CASSPWDSIDNSPLHF
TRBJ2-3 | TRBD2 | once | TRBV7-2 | TGTGCCAGCAGCGATCCTAGCGGCCCAGATACGCAGTATTTT | CASSDPSGPDTQYF
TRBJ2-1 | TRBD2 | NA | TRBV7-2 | TGTGCCAGCAGCCCTGGACTAGCGGGGAACAATGAGCAGTTCTTC | CASSPGLAGNNEQFF
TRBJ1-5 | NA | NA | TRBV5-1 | TGCGCCAGCAGCTTGGATGGACATCAGCCCCAGCATTTT | CASSLDGHQPQHF
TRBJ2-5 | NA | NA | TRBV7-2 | TGTGCCAGCAGCTTTAGGGGAGCGGAGACCCAGTACTTC | CASSFRGAETQYF
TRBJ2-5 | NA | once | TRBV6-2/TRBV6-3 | TGTGCCAGCAGTTATCTGAGTGCACGCCAAGAGACCCAGTACTTC | CASSYLSARQETQYF
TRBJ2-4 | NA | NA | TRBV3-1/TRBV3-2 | TGTGCCAGCAGCCAAGATTTAATCAGGGCCGAAAACATTCAGTACTTC | CASSQDLIRAENIQYF
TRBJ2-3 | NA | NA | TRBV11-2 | TGTGCCAGCAGCGTCACTACCGGGTTCTCGATAACAGATACGCAGTATTTT | CASSVTTGFSITDTQYF
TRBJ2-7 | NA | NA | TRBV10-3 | TGTGCCATCAGATTTGGGGTCCCTGGCTCCTACGAGCAGTACTTC | CAIRFGVPGSYEQYF
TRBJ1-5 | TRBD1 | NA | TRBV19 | TGTGCCAGTAGTACCGCCTGGACAGGGGTGGGTCAGCCCCAGCATTTT | CASSTAWTGVGQPQHF
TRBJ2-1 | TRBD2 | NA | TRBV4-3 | TGCGCCAGCAGCCAAGACCTAGCGGGAGGGATGGGTTTCCGTTACAATGAGCAGTTCTTC | CASSQDLAGGMGFRYNEQFF
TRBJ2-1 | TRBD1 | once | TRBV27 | TGTGCCAGCAGTTCACCTTTCAGGGGGACCGAGCAGTTCTTC | CASSSPFRGTEQFF
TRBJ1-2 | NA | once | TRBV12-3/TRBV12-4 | TGTGCCAGCAGCCAGACAGCCCACTATGGCTACACCTTC | CASSQTAHYGYTF
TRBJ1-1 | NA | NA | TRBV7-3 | TGTGCCAGCAGCCAGGACGTAAACACTGAAGCTTTCTTT | CASSQDVNTEAFF
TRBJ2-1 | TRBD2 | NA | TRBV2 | TGTGCCAGCAGGGAACCCTGGACTAGCGACAATGAGCAGTTCTTC | CASREPWTSDNEQFF